A single sample gave rise to the 29 T cell receptor beta chains below, sequenced in a study of blood T cell repertoires in COVID-19. This table comes from immunoSEQ multiplex PCR, and its TCRdb copy is limited to in-frame clones, with some not included. The table shows about 370,000 clones, with roughly nine tenths occurring only once. The specimen sequenced was PBMCs or T cells enriched from blood (not recorded which). Receptor source: a man aged 18 to 29 who had recovered from COVID-19.

The chain couples TRBV19 to TRBJ2-4; 8 bases line up with TRBD1. The CDR3 is 17 amino acids. CDR1 is LNHDA, CDR2 SQIVND, per germline (reference sequence). Trimming removed 5 bases from V and 2 bases from J; junction bases left unmatched: 11. The CDR3 protein is CASSPRTGRATKNIQYF. CDR3 nucleotides: TGTGCCAGTAGTCCACGGACAGGGCGAGCGACCAAAAACATTCAGTACTTC. Supplemented by reference TRBV19 and TRBJ2-4, the full variable domain reads DGGITQSPKYLFRKEGQNVTLSCEQNLNHDAMYWYRQDPGQGLRLIYYSQIVNDFQKGDIAEGYSVSREKKESFPLTVTSAQKNPTAFYLCASSPRTGRATKNIQYFGAGTRLSVL.

V gene TRBV9 combines with J gene TRBJ2-2; 10 bases line up with TRBD2. V shed 4 bases and J 6 bases; nucleotides not matched to a gene: 9. The CDR3 loop spans 16 amino acids. Germline lookup yields CDR1 SGDLS and CDR2 YYNGEE. Here the CDR3 reads CASSLHPGLASGELFF. The CDR3 coding sequence is TGTGCCAGCAGCTTACACCCGGGACTAGCGTCCGGGGAGCTGTTTTTT.

This clone was counted a single time. The V call is TRBV19, the J call TRBJ2-6; TRBD1 agrees at 8 bases. The CDR3 spans 17 residues. The J segment lost 0 bases and the V segment lost 3 bases, leaving 4 bases of the junction unmatched. Germline V gene data show CDR1 as LNHDA and CDR2 as SQIVND (reference sequence). The CDR3 loop reads CASSILTGASGANVLTF. In DNA, the CDR3 is TGTGCCAGTAGTATCCTGACAGGGGCCTCTGGGGCCAACGTCCTGACTTTC.

V gene TRBV7-7 combines with J gene TRBJ2-7; 9 nucleotides agree with TRBD1. Trimming removed 8 bases from V and 4 bases from J; junction bases left unmatched: 12. Germline-derived CDR1 and CDR2 are SSHAT and FNYEAQ (reference sequence). The CDR3 sequence is 15 residues long. For the CDR3, the DNA is TGTGCCAGCTCCCTTTCCGGGACAGGGTCTTACGAGCAGTACTTC. Its protein is CASSLSGTGSYEQYF.

This chain connects TRBV28 to TRBJ1-1; 7 positions agree with TRBD1. The CDR3 has 15 residues. V was clipped by 4 bases and J by 2 bases; unmatched bases: 7. Germline values: CDR1 MDHEN, CDR2 SYDVKM. In DNA, the CDR3 is TGTGCCAGCAGTTCGCCAGGGGACAGTAACACTGAAGCTTTCTTT. This encodes CASSSPGDSNTEAFF.

This clone was seen a few times. This chain joins TRBV14 and TRBJ2-1; TRBD2 matches at 8 bases. V dropped 4 bases and J dropped 4; count of bases not matched to a gene: 15. The germline gives CDR1 SGHDN, CDR2 FVKESK. This CDR3 has 18 amino acids. The CDR3 protein is CASSPPRSGRARYNEQFF. The DNA of the CDR3 is TGTGCCAGCAGCCCCCCCCGCTCCGGGAGGGCCAGGTACAATGAGCAGTTCTTC. The whole variable domain, filled in from reference TRBV14 and TRBJ2-1, reads EAGVTQFPSHSVIEKGQTVTLRCDPISGHDNLYWYRRVMGKEIKFLLHFVKESKQDESGMPNNRFLAERTGGTYSTLKVQPAELEDSGVYFCASSPPRSGRARYNEQFFGPGTRLTVL.

The chain uses TRBV15 and TRBJ1-1, with D tentatively TRBD1 (6 bases). Per the germline V gene, CDR1 is LNHNV and CDR2 is YYDKDF (reference sequence). CDR3 length equals 16 residues. The V gene lost 3 bases and the J gene lost 0 bases, with 14 bases spanning the gap. The CDR3 DNA reads TGTGCCACCAGCAGTTATCTGACAGGCCTGAACACTGAAGCTTTCTTT. It encodes CATSSYLTGLNTEAFF.

The chain recombines TRBV27 with TRBJ1-1; no clear D. CDR3 length: 15 residues. Germline V gene sequence: CDR1 MNHEY, CDR2 SMNVEV (reference sequence). V lost 3 bases to trimming and J lost 1 base, with 12 bases between them. CDR3 bases: TGTGCCAGCAGTTTCTACCCGGCAGGGAACACTGAAGCTTTCTTT. Amino acids: CASSFYPAGNTEAFF.

The gene calls are TRBV24-1 and TRBJ2-1; 7 bases line up with TRBD1. Unmatched junction bases numbered 11, after V lost 5 bases and J lost 5 bases. From germline, CDR1 is KGHDR and CDR2 SFDVKD. This CDR3 contains 16 residues. CDR3 nucleotide sequence: TGTGCCACCAGTGGATTCAGGGGGTCCCTGAACAATGAGCAGTTCTTC. This sequence encodes CATSGFRGSLNNEQFF.

The rearrangement links TRBV19 to TRBJ1-2; TRBD1 might be the D (6 bases). Germline loops: CDR1 LNHDA, CDR2 SQIVND (reference sequence). Trimming removed 2 bases at V and 6 bases at J, with 13 bases between. The CDR3 covers 14 residues. The CDR3 protein is CASSITGMKDGYTF. CDR3 coding DNA: TGTGCCAGTAGTATAACAGGGATGAAAGATGGCTACACCTTC.

The V gene is TRBV7-9, the J gene TRBJ1-1; D uncertain. The CDR3 covers 13 residues. Trimming stripped 5 bases from V and 2 bases from J, with 9 bases between. Germline-derived CDR1 and CDR2 are SEHNR and FQNEAQ (reference sequence). The CDR3 loop is CASSPPSNTEAFF. The CDR3 DNA reads as TGTGCCAGCAGCCCCCCCAGTAACACTGAAGCTTTCTTT.

The chain couples TRBV19 to TRBJ2-7; D possibly corresponds to TRBD2 (5 bases). The CDR3 runs to 14 residues. Per the germline V gene, CDR1 is LNHDA and CDR2 is SQIVND (reference sequence). Trimming took off 5 bases at V and 6 bases at J, with 17 bases between the two ends. In DNA form, the CDR3 reads TGTGCCAGTAGTGAGGCCCCGGGGAAGATCGAGCAGTACTTC. Amino acid sequence: CASSEAPGKIEQYF. The full variable domain, rest sourced from reference TRBV19 and TRBJ2-7, is DGGITQSPKYLFRKEGQNVTLSCEQNLNHDAMYWYRQDPGQGLRLIYYSQIVNDFQKGDIAEGYSVSREKKESFPLTVTSAQKNPTAFYLCASSEAPGKIEQYFGPGTRLTVT.

The chain links TRBV29-1 to TRBJ2-3, with a possible D match to TRBD1 (5 bases). Trimming stripped 1 base from V and 2 bases from J, with 10 bases between. Germline CDR1 SQVTM, CDR2 ANQGSEA. This CDR3 is built from 14 residues. CDR3 loop: CSVEAQGYTDTQYF. CDR3 nucleotide sequence: TGCAGCGTTGAAGCCCAGGGCTACACAGATACGCAGTATTTT.

This clone was counted once. The V gene is TRBV6-2 or TRBV6-3, the J gene TRBJ2-4, with 7 bases lining up with TRBD1. Germline CDR1 and CDR2: MNHEY and SVGEGT. The ends lost 5 bases at V and 8 bases at J; junction bases unmatched: 0. The CDR3 length is 11 residues. CDR3 nucleotides: TGTGCCAGCAGTGACAGGGACATTCAGTACTTC. Its protein is CASSDRDIQYF.

The chain combines TRBV4-2 with TRBJ1-6, with 8 bases aligning to TRBD1. The CDR3 length is 14 residues. CDR1 is LGHNA, CDR2 YNFKEQ, per germline. V dropped 4 bases and J dropped 11; count of bases not matched to a gene: 7. The CDR3 here is CASSLGQGRTPLHF. CDR3 sequence (DNA): TGTGCCAGCAGCCTCGGACAGGGAAGGACACCCCTCCACTTT.

The rearrangement links TRBV5-1 to TRBJ1-2, with 9 bases fitting TRBD1. V trimming: 3 bases; J trimming: 12 bases; junction bases outside the gene matches: 12. CDR1 and CDR2 from the germline V gene are SGHRS and YFSETQ. This CDR3 contains 14 residues. The chain's CDR3 is CASSSLGGQGKDTF. Here the CDR3 DNA reads TGCGCCAGCAGCTCACTCGGGGGACAGGGCAAGGACACCTTC.

The rearrangement joins TRBV19 to TRBJ1-5; 7 positions agree with TRBD1. Germline CDR1 reads LNHDA; CDR2 reads SQIVND (reference sequence). This CDR3 is built from 13 residues. Trimming cost V 9 bases and J 9 bases; bases outside gene matches: 11. CDR3 sequence (DNA): TGTGCCAGCGGTCGGGGGACAGATCGGCCCCAGCATTTT. Translating it yields CASGRGTDRPQHF.

The chain is built from TRBV6-5 and TRBJ1-6, with D unresolved. Trimming removed 7 bases from V and 0 bases from J, with 10 bases in between. In germline, CDR1 is MNHEY, CDR2 SVGAGI. The CDR3 contains 15 residues. The CDR3 bases are TGTGCCAGCACCACCTTTAGCTCCTATAATTCACCCCTCCACTTT. It specifies CASTTFSSYNSPLHF.

The chain links TRBV2 to TRBJ1-5, with D perhaps TRBD1 (5 bases). This CDR3 is built from 14 residues. Germline lookup yields CDR1 SNHLY and CDR2 FYNNEI. Trimming removed 4 bases at V and 9 bases at J, with 16 bases between. The DNA of the CDR3 is TGTGCCAGCAGTGCCGTAGGGGAAAGTGGGCCCCAGCATTTT. Translating it yields CASSAVGESGPQHF.

The V gene is TRBV5-1, the J gene TRBJ1-2; 9 nucleotides match TRBD1. V was clipped by 0 bases and J by 7 bases; unmatched bases: 7. There are 15 residues in the CDR3. Germline-derived CDR1 and CDR2 are SGHRS and YFSETQ. CDR3 nucleotides: TGCGCCAGCAGCTTGGCTACCGGGACAGGGATTGGCTACACCTTC. This encodes CASSLATGTGIGYTF.

This chain uses TRBV20-1 with TRBJ2-5; TRBD2 matches at 7 bases. This CDR3 spans 14 amino acids. Trimming at V came to 3 bases and at J to 5 bases, leaving 9 bases not matched to a gene. Germline V gene data show CDR1 as DFQATT and CDR2 as SNEGSKA (reference sequence). CDR3 protein: CSASRTRTWETQYF. The CDR3 nucleotides are TGCAGTGCTAGTAGGACTAGAACGTGGGAGACCCAGTACTTC.

This chain links TRBV11-3 with TRBJ2-7, with 8 bases identical to TRBD1. This CDR3 contains 15 residues. In germline, CDR1 is SGHNT, CDR2 YENEEA. Germline trimming cut 0 bases from V and 5 bases from J; bases unmatched to any gene: 6. CDR3 coding DNA: TGTGCCAGCAGCTTAGATCCGACAGGGGCCCACGAGCAGTACTTC. This translates into CASSLDPTGAHEQYF. Looking up the rest from reference TRBV11-3 and TRBJ2-7 gives the full variable domain: EAGVVQSPRYKIIEKKQPVAFWCNPISGHNTLYWYLQNLGQGPELLIRYENEEAVDDSQLPKDRFSAERLKGVDSTLKIQPAELGDSAVYLCASSLDPTGAHEQYFGPGTRLTVT.

This rearrangement joins TRBV7-2 to TRBJ2-5; maybe TRBD1 (6 bases). Looked up from germline, CDR1 is SGHTA and CDR2 is FQGNSA. This CDR3 has 14 amino acids. V was cut by 5 bases and J by 2 bases, with 12 bases left in between. CDR3 protein: CASSRDTTQETQYF. The DNA of the CDR3 is TGTGCCAGCAGCCGGGACACGACTCAAGAGACCCAGTACTTC.

The chain couples TRBV6-2 or TRBV6-3 to TRBJ2-1; a possible D gene is TRBD1 (6 bases). CDR3 length: 14 residues. The germline V gene encodes CDR1 MNHEY and CDR2 SVGEGT. The germline V and J ends were trimmed by 2 bases and 4 bases, with 9 bases remaining between them. CDR3 sequence (DNA): TGTGCCAGCAGTTACATCGGACAGTACAATGAGCAGTTCTTC. Translation: CASSYIGQYNEQFF.

The J gene is TRBJ2-2, the V gene TRBV3-1 (or the pseudogene TRBV3-2); tentatively, D is TRBD2 (7 bases). CDR1 is LGHDT, CDR2 YNNKEL, per germline (reference sequence). Trimming cost V 0 bases and J 6 bases, with 17 bases left between them. This CDR3 comprises 17 residues. The DNA for the CDR3 is TGTGCCAGCAGCCAAGATAGAAGGGGGGGTAGCGCCGGGGAGCTGTTTTTT. The encoded protein is CASSQDRRGGSAGELFF.

The V gene is TRBV4-1, the J gene TRBJ1-4; D is uncertain. Germline V gene sequence: CDR1 MGHRA, CDR2 YSYEKL. There are 12 residues in the CDR3. Trimming pared 1 base from V and 11 bases from J, leaving 8 bases between. The CDR3: CASSQGNSKLFF. In DNA, the CDR3 is TGCGCCAGCAGCCAAGGCAACTCGAAACTGTTTTTT.

This chain joins TRBV7-2 and TRBJ1-6; no definite D call. This CDR3 is 13 amino acids long. Trimming took off 5 bases at V and 9 bases at J, with 11 bases between the two ends. Germline values: CDR1 SGHTA, CDR2 FQGNSA. For the CDR3, the DNA is TGTGCCAGCAGCCCCCCGGGGAGTTCACCCCTCCACTTT. This sequence encodes CASSPPGSSPLHF.

The chain employs TRBV5-1 and TRBJ2-7, with a weak D call TRBD2 (6 bases). V lost 0 bases to trimming and J lost 7 bases, with 14 bases between them. The germline V gene encodes CDR1 SGHRS and CDR2 YFSETQ. The CDR3 has 14 amino acids. CDR3 nucleotides: TGCGCCAGCAGCTTGGAACTTGGGGGGTATGAGCAGTACTTC. It translates to CASSLELGGYEQYF.

In nucleotides, the CDR3 is TGTGCTAGTGGTTTGACAAATGAGCAGTTCTTC. Residues: CASGLTNEQFF. The genes are TRBV12-5 and TRBJ2-1, with unresolved D. Trimming removed 2 bases at V and 7 bases at J, with 3 bases between. CDR1 and CDR2 from the germline V gene are LGHNT and FRNRAP. The CDR3 spans 11 residues.